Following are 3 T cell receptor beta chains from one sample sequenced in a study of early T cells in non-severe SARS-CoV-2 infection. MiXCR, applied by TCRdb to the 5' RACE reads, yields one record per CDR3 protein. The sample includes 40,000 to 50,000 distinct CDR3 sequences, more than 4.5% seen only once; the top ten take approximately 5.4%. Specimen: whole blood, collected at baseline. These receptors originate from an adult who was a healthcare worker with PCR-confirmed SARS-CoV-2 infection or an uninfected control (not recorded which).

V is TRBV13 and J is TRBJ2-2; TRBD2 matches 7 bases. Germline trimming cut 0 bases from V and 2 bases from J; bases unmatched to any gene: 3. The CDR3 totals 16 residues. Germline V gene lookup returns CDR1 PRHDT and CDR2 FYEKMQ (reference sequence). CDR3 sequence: CASSLGVAGNTGELFF. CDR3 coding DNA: TGTGCCAGCAGCTTAGGCGTAGCGGGCAACACCGGGGAGCTGTTTTTT.

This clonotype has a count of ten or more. The CDR3 DNA reads TGTGCCAGCAGTTTATGGAGGGACCGGGACAGGGCCTACGAGCAGTACTTC. It specifies CASSLWRDRDRAYEQYF. The chain joins TRBV28 to TRBJ2-7; 9 bases match TRBD1. The CDR3 is made up of 17 amino acids. The V and J ends lost 0 bases and 2 bases, in that order; junction bases with no gene match: 8. Looked up from germline, CDR1 is MDHEN and CDR2 is SYDVKM.

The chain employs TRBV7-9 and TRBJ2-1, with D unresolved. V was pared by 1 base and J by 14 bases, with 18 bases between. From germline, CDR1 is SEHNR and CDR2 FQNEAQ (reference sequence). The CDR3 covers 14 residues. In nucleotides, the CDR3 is TGTGCCAGCAGCTTAGTTCAAGGGCTCGACGAGGAGTTCTTC. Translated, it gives CASSLVQGLDEEFF.